This T cell receptor beta chain was captured in a study of shared T cell receptors in the human thymus. Method: immunoSEQ multiplex PCR; TCRdb's copy keeps in-frame clones and lacks some. In the table there are hundreds of thousands of clones, around 87% of which are singletons. This CDR3 spans 19 amino acids. Trimming took 5 bases from V and 3 from J; bases not matched to a gene: 12. The germline V gene has CDR1 MNHEY and CDR2 SMNVEV (reference sequence). The same data also went into a second study, on human thymus T cells. That work adds: Corrective heart surgery yielded the resections from which the thymus tissue came.

This TCR was sampled from a boy younger than two with a congenital heart defect. Sequencing was done on a sample of thymocytes. V usage is TRBV27 and J usage is TRBJ2-1, with TRBD2 matching 14 bases. CDR3: CASSPPQTSGGVIYNEQFF. The CDR3 DNA is TGTGCCAGCAGTCCCCCTCAGACTAGCGGGGGGGTGATCTACAATGAGCAGTTCTTC.